This TCR beta chain is from a study of shared T cell receptors in the human thymus (dated by TCRdb to 2020 to 2022). Some background on the complete study: The study examined how self-reactive, shared T-cell receptor alpha chains are generated in the human thymus.

This clone has only a few counts. Its antigen target is currently unknown. Base qualities are not provided; no much larger clone lies one nucleotide away. Unmatched junction bases come to 5, with V trimmed by 4 bases and J by 0 bases. The CDR3 starts with the cysteine, ends with the phenylalanine, and has 16 residues. Of the read, only the CDR3 DNA is kept; its 48 bases are in frame from base 1. From the germline V gene, CDR1 is LGHNA and CDR2 is YSLEER. Preparation of the library involved the immunoSEQ multiplex PCR assay. Drawn from immuneACCESS, this table holds only the in-frame rearrangements with V and J called that TCRdb kept. Clones are partly lost; checked studies trace under half to an unresolved V gene and leave the rest unexplained. The sample contains 600,000 or so clones, about 87% of them found a single time. The leading ten clones occupy 0.0094% of the sample. The sample also formed part of further work on human thymus T cells. The second study also describes: In Finland, the donors were immunologically healthy infants who were having open corrective cardiac surgery for congenital heart defects. Thymus tissue was obtained as surgical resects removed during corrective cardiac surgery. Both the thymic and the peripheral blood repertoires appeared to show biased V and J gene segment usage. According to the related research, thymic TCR repertoires were highly overlapping among unrelated individuals. The study described the TCR alpha and beta repertoires in fewer than 10 infant thymus samples and a few matching peripheral blood samples. The infant donors were roughly 7 to 244 days old, and the cohort included roughly six males and a couple of females. Thymocytes were released mechanically from tissue and stored at -70 °C as pellets of roughly 9.5-32 million cells. Genomic DNA was extracted from frozen cell pellets with a QIAsymphony instrument. Using the immunoSEQ multiplex PCR assay, the TCRB and TCRAD loci were amplified from a standardized quantity of quality-controlled genomic DNA. The amplicons covered the V(D)J region and were long enough to include the CDR3 and to identify the V and J genes. Through the commercial immunoSEQ service, the amplicons were sequenced on an Illumina platform. Primer bias and sequencing errors were corrected using previously described methods, and TCRAD and TCRB definitions followed the IMGT database. immunoSEQ Analyzer 3.0 and VDJTools were used for repertoire analysis, which covered basic statistics, V/J segment usage, diversity estimates, rarefaction and pairwise overlap. To estimate diversity, the Chao1, ChaoE, Efron-Thisted, Shannon and inverse Simpson indices were applied, and diversity was also estimated on datasets down-sampled to the smallest sample. Repertoire overlap used strict matching of CDR3 nucleotide sequence, V gene and J gene, with Jaccard-based multidimensional scaling clustering. On average, thymus samples gave around 880,000 unique TCRB clonotypes, whereas blood samples gave some 84,000.

The rearranged segments are TRBV4-3 and TRBJ2-7; the junction holds 11 bases that match TRBD2. The sequenced material came from thymocytes. The receptor's source is a boy younger than two with a congenital heart defect. Donor details come from another sample of the same person, matched by shared clones. The CDR3 protein: CASSLGLAAHSYEQYF. Read as DNA, the sequence is TGCGCCAGCAGCCTGGGACTAGCGGCTCACTCCTACGAGCAGTACTTC.